These 15 T cell receptor beta chains share one sample of origin, sequenced in a study of blood T cell repertoires in COVID-19. TCRdb's table, derived via immunoSEQ multiplex PCR, lists solely in-frame clones and lacks some. Here the sample spans more than 95,000 clones, 81% being singletons. Sequences were obtained from peripheral blood. Receptors originate from a man aged 30 to 39 with COVID-19, enrolled during active disease.

V usage is TRBV4-1 and J usage is TRBJ2-5, with D perhaps matching TRBD2 (7 bases). This CDR3 has 18 amino acids. From germline, CDR1 is MGHRA and CDR2 YSYEKL. Trimming cost V 0 bases and J 5 bases, with 22 bases left between them. The CDR3 sequence: CASSQDRSGLLQGETQYF. CDR3 sequence (DNA): TGCGCCAGCAGCCAAGACCGTAGCGGGTTACTCCAGGGGGAGACCCAGTACTTC.

The chain combines TRBV6-1 with TRBJ1-4; D is possibly TRBD1 (6 bases). Germline V CDR1 and CDR2: MNHNS, SASEGT. The CDR3 is 15 amino acids. V lost 1 base to trimming and J lost 7 bases, with 13 bases between them. CDR3 in DNA: TGTGCCAGCAGTGAAGGCAGGGGTAGGGGTGAAAAACTGTTTTTT. This codes for CASSEGRGRGEKLFF.

This chain joins TRBV29-1 and TRBJ1-1, with 7 bases lining up with TRBD1. This CDR3 comprises 10 residues. The junction had 0 bases not matched to a gene; V was cut back by 5 bases and J by 6 bases. CDR1 is SQVTM and CDR2 is ANQGSEA in the germline V gene. CDR3 coding DNA: TGCAGCGTTACAGGGGCTGAAGCTTTCTTT. Translating gives CSVTGAEAFF.

The chain uses TRBV24-1 and TRBJ1-5; 7 bases are shared with TRBD1. The CDR3 loop spans 14 amino acids. Germline V CDR1 and CDR2: KGHDR, SFDVKD. The junction had 7 bases not matched to a gene; V was cut back by 5 bases and J by 7 bases. CDR3 region: CATSAKGGYQPQHF. CDR3 sequence (DNA): TGTGCCACCAGTGCCAAAGGGGGCTACCAGCCCCAGCATTTT.

V usage is TRBV30 and J usage is TRBJ2-3; TRBD1 aligns across 7 bases. Germline-derived CDR1 and CDR2 are GTSNPN and SVGIG (reference sequence). V lost 0 bases and J lost 8; bases outside the gene matches: 5. The CDR3 is made up of 13 amino acids. CDR3 region: CAWSVGQQGTQYF. The CDR3 bases are TGTGCCTGGAGTGTGGGACAGCAGGGTACGCAGTATTTT.

The V gene is TRBV4-1, the J gene TRBJ1-5, with D hard to call. The CDR3 loop spans 15 amino acids. The V and J ends lost 4 bases and 5 bases respectively, with 15 bases between them. From germline, CDR1 is MGHRA and CDR2 YSYEKL. The CDR3 loop reads CASSPRAGIDQPQHF. The CDR3 DNA is TGCGCCAGCAGCCCCCGGGCCGGGATTGATCAGCCCCAGCATTTT.

The chain uses TRBV6-1 and TRBJ2-3, with D maybe TRBD1 (5 bases). Germline assignment: CDR1 MNHNS and CDR2 SASEGT. The V end was cut by 0 bases, the J end by 2 bases, with 12 bases between. The CDR3 length is 16 residues. The CDR3: CASSEALRGYTDTQYF. The CDR3 DNA reads as TGTGCCAGCAGTGAAGCGCTTAGGGGTTACACAGATACGCAGTATTTT.

The chain has TRBV5-1 and TRBJ2-5; D might be TRBD2 (6 bases). The CDR3 is 14 residues long. V was shortened by 1 base and J by 4 bases, with 11 bases between the two germline ends. Germline V gene lookup returns CDR1 SGHRS and CDR2 YFSETQ. CDR3 sequence: CASSLSPSAETQYF. The CDR3 coding sequence is TGCGCCAGCAGCTTGTCTCCTAGCGCAGAGACCCAGTACTTC.

The chain has TRBV4-2 and TRBJ2-7; D not certain. The CDR3 loop spans 17 amino acids. V lost 1 base to trimming and J lost 0 bases, with 16 bases between them. The germline V gene encodes CDR1 LGHNA and CDR2 YNFKEQ. Here the CDR3 DNA reads TGTGCCAGCAGCCAAGCGGCGGTAGCTTCACCCTCCTACGAGCAGTACTTC. Encoded protein: CASSQAAVASPSYEQYF.

V and J are TRBV5-1 and TRBJ2-7, with 7 bases identical to TRBD1. The CDR3 covers 15 residues. Germline CDR1 and CDR2: SGHRS and YFSETQ. Unmatched junction bases numbered 8, after V lost 4 bases and J lost 1 base. This chain's CDR3 is CASSPMGQSSYEQYF. CDR3 coding DNA: TGCGCCAGCAGCCCCATGGGACAGTCGTCCTACGAGCAGTACTTC.

The chain has TRBV3-1 (or the pseudogene TRBV3-2) and TRBJ1-3; D gene unclear. CDR1 LGHDT and CDR2 YNNKEL come from the germline V gene (reference sequence). V gave up 0 bases and J gave up 8 bases, with 17 bases separating them. This CDR3 comprises 16 residues. CDR3 bases: TGTGCCAGCAGCCAAGATCAGCCAGGCTGGTTGGACACCATATATTTT. The encoded protein is CASSQDQPGWLDTIYF.

The chain employs TRBV7-9 and TRBJ2-1; no reliable D call. This CDR3 is 14 amino acids long. The germline V gene encodes CDR1 SEHNR and CDR2 FQNEAQ (reference sequence). The V and J ends lost 1 base and 6 bases respectively, with 10 bases between them. For the CDR3, the DNA is TGTGCCAGCAGCTTAGACATGCTAGTCAATGAGCAGTTCTTC. This codes for CASSLDMLVNEQFF.

The chain is built from TRBV28 and TRBJ1-4; 7 bases are shared with TRBD1. The CDR3 has 17 amino acids. Germline CDR1 and CDR2: MDHEN and SYDVKM. V shed 5 bases and J 5 bases; nucleotides not matched to a gene: 14. CDR3 loop: CASSPRQGVVGNEKLFF. The DNA of the CDR3 is TGTGCCAGCAGTCCCCGACAGGGAGTGGTTGGAAATGAAAAACTGTTTTTT.

The V and J genes are TRBV19 and TRBJ1-1; D is perhaps TRBD1 (6 bases). This CDR3 contains 9 residues. The germline gives CDR1 LNHDA, CDR2 SQIVND (reference sequence). The CDR3 reads CAAGVEAFF. DNA for the CDR3: TGTGCGGCAGGGGTTGAAGCTTTCTTT.

The chain joins TRBV11-2 to TRBJ2-4, with D possibly matching TRBD2 (6 bases). This CDR3 is built from 14 residues. CDR1 SGHAT and CDR2 FQNNGV come from the germline V gene. The ends were cut back, 5 bases at V and 2 bases at J, with 10 bases in the middle. CDR3 nucleotide sequence: TGTGCCAGCAGCCAACGGGGGACCAAAAACATTCAGTACTTC. Encoded protein: CASSQRGTKNIQYF.